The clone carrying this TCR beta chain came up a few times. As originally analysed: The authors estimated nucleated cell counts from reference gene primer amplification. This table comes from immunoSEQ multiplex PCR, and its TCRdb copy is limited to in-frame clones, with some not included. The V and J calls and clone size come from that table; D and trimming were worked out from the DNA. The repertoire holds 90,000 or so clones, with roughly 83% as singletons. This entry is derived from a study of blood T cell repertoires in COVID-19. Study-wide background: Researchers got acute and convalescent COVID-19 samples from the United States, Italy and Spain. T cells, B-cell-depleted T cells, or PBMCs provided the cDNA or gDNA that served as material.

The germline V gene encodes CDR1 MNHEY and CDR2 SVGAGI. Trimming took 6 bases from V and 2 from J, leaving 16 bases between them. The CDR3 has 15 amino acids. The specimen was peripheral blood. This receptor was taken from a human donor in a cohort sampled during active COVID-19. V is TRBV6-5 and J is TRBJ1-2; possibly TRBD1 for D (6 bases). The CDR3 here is CASSKWSGQNYGYTF. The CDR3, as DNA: TGTGCCAGCAGCAAATGGTCGGGACAAAACTATGGCTACACCTTC.